The clone carrying this T cell receptor (beta chain) was observed a few times. The CDR3 is 12 residues long. Germline V gene data show CDR1 as SGHRS and CDR2 as YFSETQ. V was clipped by 3 bases and J by 3 bases, with 7 bases between them. Combining iRepertoire HTBI primers with Arm-PCR of CDR3 regions, the authors built TCR beta libraries. TCRdb re-called the multiplex PCR reads with MiXCR, one entry per CDR3 protein. The sample yields approximately 470,000 distinct CDR3 sequences, about 17% seen once. Documented time point: newly diagnosed GD, antithyroid drugs for less than 3 months. PBMC RNA served as the TCR library source. This record belongs to a study of regulatory T cells in long-lasting Graves disease. The data also belong to a second study, concerning T cells in Graves' hyperthyroidism and ophthalmopathy.

The clonotype was recovered from a man between 35 and 55 years old with Graves disease. The V and J genes are TRBV5-1 and TRBJ2-7, with D uncertain. The sample in question was peripheral blood mononuclear cells (PBMCs), obtained at new diagnosis, from a patient treated with antithyroid drugs. This CDR3 reads CASSWNGYEQYF. The DNA for the CDR3 is TGCGCCAGCAGCTGGAACGGCTACGAGCAGTACTTC.